A selection of T cell receptor beta chains follows, all from one sample in a study of molecular identifiers for immune sequencing clone quantification. TCRdb re-analysed the PCR reads in MiXCR, keeping a single row per CDR3 protein. The data hold about 640,000 distinct CDR3 sequences, with less than 20% observed a single time. Sequenced input: naive CD8+ T cells from blood, with Jurkat cell RNA spiked in. The receptor set was obtained from a human donor in good health. Some libraries in this study had Jurkat cell RNA spiked in. The CDR3 runs from the conserved cysteine through the conserved F or W. Each record gives: clone size, J gene, D gene, V gene, CDR3 DNA, CDR3 protein. D genes are given only for firm matches. Size values are once, few and many counts, or a class for expanded clones, and some rows have none.

few	TRBJ1-2	TRBD1	TRBV7-9	TGTGCCAGCAGCTCTGGGACAGGGAAATATGGCTACACCTTC	CASSSGTGKYGYTF
NA	TRBJ1-1	NA	TRBV13	TGTGCCGGCAGCTACGGGGTCTTAAAGGCTGAAGCTTTCTTT	CAGSYGVLKAEAFF
many	TRBJ1-1	NA	TRBV4-1	TGCGCCAGCAGCCAAGCAGGGATCACTGAAGCTTTCTTT	CASSQAGITEAFF
many	TRBJ1-6	NA	TRBV10-3	TGTGCCATCAGTGAGTCTGGGGGTGTGGAGCTTAATTCACCCCTCCACTTT	CAISESGGVELNSPLHF
NA	TRBJ2-7	TRBD1	TRBV7-8	TGTGCCAGCAGCTTGTCTCTCGGACAGGGGACCTACGAGCAGTACTTC	CASSLSLGQGTYEQYF
NA	TRBJ2-7	TRBD2	TRBV7-9	TGTGCCAGCAGCGCTAGCGGGGGGGCGTACGAGCAGTACTTC	CASSASGGAYEQYF
few	TRBJ2-3	NA	TRBV7-9	TGTGCCAGCAGCTTAGCTGTGCAGCCAGATACGCAGTATTTT	CASSLAVQPDTQYF
many	TRBJ1-1	NA	TRBV4-3	TGCGCCAGCAGCCAAGATTCGACGTATGAAGCTTTCTTT	CASSQDSTYEAFF
few	TRBJ1-3	NA	TRBV14	TGTGCCAGCCGCACTACGGCGGAGGGAAACACCATATATTTT	CASRTTAEGNTIYF
few	TRBJ2-3	TRBD2	TRBV7-8	TGTGCCAGCAGTCTAGGGAGCGGGGGGGCCGCAGATACGCAGTATTTT	CASSLGSGGAADTQYF
NA	TRBJ2-7	TRBD1	TRBV13	TGTGCCAGCAGCCTGGGACAGGCAAAACAAAGCTACGAGCAGTACTTC	CASSLGQAKQSYEQYF
NA	TRBJ2-1	NA	TRBV25-1	TGTGCCAGCAGTAGCGTCGCAGTCTGCAATGAGCAGTTCTTC	CASSSVAVCNEQFF
many	TRBJ1-1	NA	TRBV4-1	TGCGCCAGCAGCCAATTAGGTCTTATAACTGAAGCTTTCTTT	CASSQLGLITEAFF
many	TRBJ2-7	NA	TRBV7-9	TGTGCCAGCAGCTTATACCGACAGACTGACTACGAGCAGTACTTC	CASSLYRQTDYEQYF
many	TRBJ2-3	NA	TRBV6-2/TRBV6-3	TGTGCCAGCAGTTATCATACGGGGCTGGGTGAGTTCCCCACAGATACGCAGTATTTT	CASSYHTGLGEFPTDTQYF
many	TRBJ2-7	NA	TRBV19	TGTGCCAGTAGTATTTTGCCTGGGGAGGTCTACGAGCAGTACTTC	CASSILPGEVYEQYF
many	TRBJ2-7	TRBD1	TRBV6-1	TGTGCCAGCAGTGGTTACCGGGACAGGGACCACGAGCAGTACTTC	CASSGYRDRDHEQYF